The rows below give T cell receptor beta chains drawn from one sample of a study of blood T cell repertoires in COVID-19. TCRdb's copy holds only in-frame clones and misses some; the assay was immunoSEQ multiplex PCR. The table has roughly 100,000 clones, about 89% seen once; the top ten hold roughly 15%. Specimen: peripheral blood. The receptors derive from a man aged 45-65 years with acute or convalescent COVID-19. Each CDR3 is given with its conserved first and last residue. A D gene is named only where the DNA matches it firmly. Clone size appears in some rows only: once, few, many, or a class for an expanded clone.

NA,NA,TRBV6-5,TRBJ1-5,TGTGCCAGCAGTTACTCAATCGGCAATCAGCCCCAGCATTTT,CASSYSIGNQPQHF
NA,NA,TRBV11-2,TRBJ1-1,TGTGCCAGCAGCTTAAGCGCAACCCTCAACACTGAAGCTTTCTTT,CASSLSATLNTEAFF
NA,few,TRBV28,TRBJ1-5,TGTGCCAGCAAAAAGGACAGTCGAACCTATAGCAATCAGCCCCAGCATTTT,CASKKDSRTYSNQPQHF
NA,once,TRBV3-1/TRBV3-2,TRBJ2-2,TGTGCCAGCAGCCAGGGGCTAGACTACACCGGGGAGCTGTTTTTT,CASSQGLDYTGELFF
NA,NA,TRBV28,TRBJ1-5,TGTGCCAGCAGTGGAGTTTCGCTCAATCAGCCCCAGCATTTT,CASSGVSLNQPQHF
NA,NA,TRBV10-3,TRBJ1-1,TGTGCCACCTTGAAAATTCAGGGGTTTTTGACTGAAGCTTTCTTT,CATLKIQGFLTEAFF
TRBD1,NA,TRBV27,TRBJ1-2,TGTGCCAGCAGTTTACGAGGGGGCCTGAACTATGGCTACACCTTC,CASSLRGGLNYGYTF
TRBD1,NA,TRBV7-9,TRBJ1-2,TGTGCCAGCAGCTTAGTAAGGGGGCAAGTTTCTAACTATGGCTACACCTTC,CASSLVRGQVSNYGYTF
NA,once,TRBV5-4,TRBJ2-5,TGTGCCAGCAGCTTGGTTCCGGGAGAGACCCAGTACTTC,CASSLVPGETQYF
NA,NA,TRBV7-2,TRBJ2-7,TGTGCCAGCAGCTTAAGAGGTTCCTACGAGCAGTACTTC,CASSLRGSYEQYF
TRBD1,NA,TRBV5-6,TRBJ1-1,TGTGCCAGCAGCCGGGACAGCCTGAACACTGAAGCTTTCTTT,CASSRDSLNTEAFF
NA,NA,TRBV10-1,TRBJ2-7,TGCGCCAGCAGTGAGTCAGGGGCATACGAGCAGTACTTC,CASSESGAYEQYF
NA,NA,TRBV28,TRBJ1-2,TGTGCCAGCACCCCGTTATTTGGGGCCTATGGCTACACCTTC,CASTPLFGAYGYTF
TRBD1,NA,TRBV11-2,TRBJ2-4,TGTGCCAGCAGCCCCAATCCGGGACAGGGGAGAAACATTCAGTACTTC,CASSPNPGQGRNIQYF
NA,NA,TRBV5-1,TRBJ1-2,TGCGCCAGCAGCTCGACAGCAGATAACTATGGCTACACCTTC,CASSSTADNYGYTF
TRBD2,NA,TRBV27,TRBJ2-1,TGTGCCAGCAGTTTAAGGAGACCCGGGACTAGCGGAGGTAGTTACAATGAGCAGTTCTTC,CASSLRRPGTSGGSYNEQFF